This T cell receptor beta chain stems from a study of cytomegalovirus exposure and HLA in healthy donors. Study outcomes and limitations: Follow-up analysis later connected one missense variant in DCLRE1C with trimming of TCR beta V- and J-genes.

PCR amplification relied on 60 Vbeta primers (plus 13 Jbeta primers). Profiling relied on immunoSEQ multiplex PCR, and the TCRdb table lists in-frame clones only, not all of them. In the table there are 110,000 to 150,000 clones, roughly 73% of which are singletons. As to this clone: Its antigen is as yet unknown.

Sequences were obtained from PBMCs. The clonotype was recovered from a female donor in good health and CMV-seronegative.

In DNA, the CDR3 is TGTGCCAGCACCAGGGGGGTGCTGGCCTACGAGCAGTACTTC. The encoded protein is CASTRGVLAYEQYF. The gene calls are TRBV9 and TRBJ2-7; a possible D gene is TRBD1 (7 bases). Germline CDR1 and CDR2: SGDLS and YYNGEE. The CDR3 is made up of 14 amino acids. V dropped 6 bases and J dropped 2 bases, with 15 bases sitting between them.